This T cell receptor (beta chain) stems from a study of cytomegalovirus exposure and HLA in healthy donors. Study-level findings and limits: Most TCR beta V segments were productive about 90% or about 30% of the time in an earlier analysis. Cytomegalovirus status was reportedly diagnosed by the classifier with high specificity and sensitivity.

It was with 60 Vbeta and 13 Jbeta primers that the PCR ran. Some clones are missing from TCRdb's copy, which holds only in-frame ones; the method was immunoSEQ multiplex PCR. The data contain roughly 150,000 clones, 76% of them singletons. The V and J ends lost 6 bases and 2 bases respectively, with 8 bases between them. Germline loops: CDR1 MDHEN, CDR2 SYDVKM. The CDR3 runs to 14 residues. With regard to this clone: What it binds is not known.

In nominal health when sampled, donors likely had unrecorded immune exposures nonetheless. The chain couples TRBV28 to TRBJ2-6; D perhaps matches TRBD1 (5 bases). The origin of this receptor is a male donor in good health and CMV-seronegative. The sample taken for sequencing was PBMCs. The CDR3 sequence: CASRSGTGANVLTF. The DNA for the CDR3 is TGTGCCAGCAGATCAGGGACTGGGGCCAACGTCCTGACTTTC.